This TCR beta chain was recovered during a study of vaccination effects on CD4 cells after COVID-19. Measured with immunoSEQ multiplex PCR; TCRdb has only the in-frame clones, and not every one. Here the sample spans tens of thousands of clones, 65% to 80% being singletons. Scientists isolated CD4+ T cells after an approximately 10-day culture period ended. Participants were vaccinated with two doses of either the BNT162b2 or mRNA-1273 vaccine. Vaccine recipients had no previous SARS-CoV-2 infection; their nucleocapsid antibodies were negative. Fresh IL-2-containing medium replaced half the medium on days 3 and 7. The germline CDR1 and CDR2 sequences are SGHAT and FQNNGV. Trimming pared 3 bases from V and 0 bases from J, leaving 9 bases between. This CDR3 has 16 residues. Details on this clone: Its specificity is not known.

Specimen: CD4+ T cells from PBMCs cultured without peptide, collected after COVID-19 vaccination. The source is a human donor who received a COVID-19 vaccine. V is TRBV11-2 and J is TRBJ2-6, with D tentatively TRBD1 (5 bases). Here the CDR3 reads CASSFQGISGANVLTF. The CDR3 bases are TGTGCCAGCAGCTTTCAGGGAATCTCTGGGGCCAACGTCCTGACTTTC.